These 24 T cell receptor beta chains share one sample of origin, sequenced in a study of T cells after yellow fever vaccination. TCRdb recomputed calls from the 5' RACE reads with MiXCR, one row per CDR3 protein. The sample consists of 300,000 or so distinct CDR3 sequences, 3% to 4.5% of them appearing once. The material sequenced was PBMCs, taken 5 days after the yellow fever booster vaccination. Every receptor here comes from a man between 18 and 29 years old who received the YFV17D yellow fever vaccine.

In this sample, this clonotype turned up once. The rearrangement links TRBV5-5 to TRBJ2-5, with TRBD1 matching 7 bases. Germline loops: CDR1 SGHKS, CDR2 YYEKEE (reference sequence). The CDR3 contains 18 residues. Germline trimming cut 3 bases from V and 2 bases from J; bases unmatched to any gene: 16. This CDR3 reads CASSSLRDSLVDQETQYF. Written as DNA, the CDR3 is TGTGCCAGCAGCTCCCTACGGGACAGCTTAGTCGATCAAGAGACCCAGTACTTC.

This clonotype was detected only a few times. The chain links TRBV4-1 to TRBJ2-1; 9 nucleotides line up with TRBD2. V gave up 7 bases and J gave up 10 bases; unmatched junction bases: 14. The germline V gene encodes CDR1 MGHRA and CDR2 YSYEKL. The CDR3 length is 15 residues. This CDR3 is CASTTVGGGAREQFF. CDR3 sequence (DNA): TGCGCCAGCACCACAGTCGGCGGGGGGGCCCGAGAGCAGTTCTTC.

This clonotype was observed many times. The chain carries TRBV5-5 and TRBJ2-6; perhaps TRBD1 as D (6 bases). V was cut by 2 bases and J by 1 base, with 19 bases left in between. From germline, CDR1 is SGHKS and CDR2 YYEKEE (reference sequence). The CDR3 is 19 residues long. CDR3 protein: CASSLSPHPRGSGANVLTF. In nucleotides, the CDR3 is TGTGCCAGCAGCTTATCACCCCACCCTAGGGGGTCTGGGGCCAACGTCCTGACTTTC.

This clonotype was counted between two and nine times. J is TRBJ2-7 and V is TRBV20-1, with D possibly TRBD2 on 5 matching bases. The V gene lost 0 bases and the J gene lost 3 bases, with 12 bases spanning the gap. In germline, CDR1 is DFQATT, CDR2 SNEGSKA (reference sequence). There are 14 residues in the CDR3. As DNA, the CDR3 is TGCAGTGCTAGAGAGGGGAGAACGTTCTACGAGCAGTACTTC. Its protein is CSAREGRTFYEQYF.

There are many counts of this clonotype. The V and J genes are TRBV28 and TRBJ2-5, with 7 bases identical to TRBD1. The CDR3 covers 13 residues. V shed 5 bases, J shed 5 bases, and the junction held 5 bases outside the gene matches. The germline gives CDR1 MDHEN, CDR2 SYDVKM. In nucleotides, the CDR3 is TGTGCCAGCAGTCCCGGACAGGAGGAGACCCAGTACTTC. It is translated as CASSPGQEETQYF.

This chain links TRBV15 with TRBJ2-3, with 9 positions matching TRBD2. With V trimmed by 6 bases and J by 0 bases, 19 bases remained unmatched. This CDR3 contains 20 residues. CDR1 LNHNV and CDR2 YYDKDF come from the germline V gene (reference sequence). This CDR3 reads CATSPAPGRGGLLSTDTQYF. The CDR3 region has the DNA TGTGCCACCAGTCCGGCCCCCGGGCGGGGGGGCCTTTTAAGCACAGATACGCAGTATTTT.

This clonotype was counted between two and nine times. The chain links TRBV7-9 to TRBJ2-7; possible D gene TRBD2, 5 bases. The CDR3 runs 14 residues. Germline assignment: CDR1 SEHNR and CDR2 FQNEAQ (reference sequence). The V end lost 3 bases, the J end lost 2 bases, and 11 bases lay between the germline ends. The chain's CDR3 is CASSFAGIPYEQYV. The CDR3 DNA follows: TGTGCCAGCAGCTTCGCCGGGATCCCCTACGAGCAGTACGTC.

This rearrangement joins TRBV5-6 to TRBJ1-2; D is unresolved. CDR3 length: 18 amino acids. Germline V CDR1 and CDR2: SGHDT, YYEEEE. The V gene lost 0 bases and the J gene lost 2 bases, with 20 bases spanning the gap. The CDR3 nucleotides read TGTGCCAGCAGCTTGGCCTTCGGGTGGACCACCGAGAACTATGGCTACACCTTC. The encoded protein is CASSLAFGWTTENYGYTF.

This clonotype appeared a few times. The chain couples TRBV5-1 to TRBJ1-2; D may be TRBD1 (6 bases). The ends were cut back, 6 bases at V and 2 bases at J, with 11 bases in the middle. The CDR3 extends over 13 amino acids. Germline V gene sequence: CDR1 SGHRS, CDR2 YFSETQ. CDR3 region: CASTLGQNYGYTF. For the CDR3, the DNA is TGCGCCAGCACCCTCGGACAGAACTATGGCTACACCTTC.

This clonotype was observed many times. The gene calls are TRBV5-1 and TRBJ1-3; 7 positions match TRBD1. Germline trimming cut 1 base from V and 1 base from J; bases unmatched to any gene: 2. This CDR3 region has 15 residues. Looked up from germline, CDR1 is SGHRS and CDR2 is YFSETQ. The chain's CDR3 is CASSLSTGSGNTIYF. The CDR3 DNA is TGCGCCAGCAGCTTGTCGACAGGGTCTGGAAACACCATATATTTT.

This clonotype was counted at least ten times. V gene TRBV29-1 combines with J gene TRBJ2-5, with 7 positions matching TRBD1. CDR1 and CDR2 (germline): SQVTM, ANQGSEA. The junction had 8 bases not matched to a gene; V was cut back by 5 bases and J by 5 bases. This CDR3 is built from 13 residues. This CDR3 reads CSVLPTGLETQYF. CDR3 nucleotide sequence: TGCAGCGTTCTCCCGACAGGGTTGGAGACCCAGTACTTC.

The chain recombines TRBV6-5 with TRBJ1-1; weak D call: TRBD1 (5 bases). Germline-derived CDR1 and CDR2 are MNHEY and SVGAGI. CDR3 length: 12 residues. V lost 6 bases and J lost 3, with 8 bases in between. The CDR3 region is CASRDRYTEAFF. The CDR3 region has the DNA TGTGCCAGCAGAGACAGATACACTGAAGCTTTCTTT.

This clonotype has at least ten counts. V is TRBV4-2 and J is TRBJ2-2, with TRBD2 identical over 11 bases. The germline V gene encodes CDR1 LGHNA and CDR2 YNFKEQ. The length of the CDR3 is 17 residues. Losses at the gene ends were 3 bases for V and 5 bases for J; bases not matched to a gene: 8. The CDR3 loop reads CASSQISGGAETGELFF. The CDR3 DNA reads TGTGCCAGCAGCCAGATTAGCGGGGGGGCCGAGACCGGGGAGCTGTTTTTT.

In this sample, this clonotype turned up many times. This chain connects TRBV7-2 to TRBJ2-3; D is uncertain. Trimming removed 1 base from V and 2 bases from J, with 10 bases in between. This CDR3 comprises 15 residues. Germline V gives CDR1 SGHTA, CDR2 FQGNSA. The chain's CDR3 is CASSLGTPLTDTQYF. Here the CDR3 DNA reads TGTGCCAGCAGCTTAGGGACCCCACTCACAGATACGCAGTATTTT. The whole variable domain, remainder taken from reference TRBV7-2 and TRBJ2-3, is GAGVSQSPSNKVTEKGKDVELRCDPISGHTALYWYRQSLGQGLEFLIYFQGNSAPDKSGLPSDRFSAERTGGSVSTLTIQRTQQEDSAVYLCASSLGTPLTDTQYFGPGTRLTVL.

For the CDR3, the DNA is TGTGCCAGCAGCCTTAAGGGGGGTGGAACAGATACGCAGTATTTT. It is translated as CASSLKGGGTDTQYF. This sequence joins TRBV5-6 and TRBJ2-3; perhaps D is TRBD1 or TRBD2 (6 bases each). Per the germline V gene, CDR1 is SGHDT and CDR2 is YYEEEE. Trimming shortened V by 4 bases and J by 3 bases, and 15 bases separated the two germline ends. The CDR3 is made up of 15 amino acids.

J is TRBJ2-5 and V is TRBV3-1, with D possibly being TRBD1 (6 bases). The CDR3 has 15 amino acids. The V gene's germline CDR1 is LGHDT and CDR2 YNNKEL (reference sequence). V was clipped by 4 bases and J by 4 bases, with 16 bases between them. In DNA form, the CDR3 reads TGTGCCAGCAGCCGCGGATCCCAGGGGCCAGAGACCCAGTACTTC. The encoded protein is CASSRGSQGPETQYF.

In its sample, this clonotype was seen a few times. The rearrangement uses TRBV12-3 or TRBV12-4 and TRBJ1-5; D gene unclear. This CDR3 has 14 residues. Trimming removed 3 bases from V and 5 bases from J, with 11 bases in between. Written as DNA, the CDR3 is TGTGCCAGCAGTTTCTCGGGGAAACATCAGCCCCAGCATTTT. This codes for CASSFSGKHQPQHF.

This chain uses TRBV5-1 with TRBJ2-3, with unresolved D. The CDR3 covers 14 residues. Trimming shortened V by 0 bases and J by 2 bases, and 7 bases separated the two germline ends. From germline, CDR1 is SGHRS and CDR2 YFSETQ. The CDR3 spells CASSLVLFTDTQYF. The DNA of the CDR3 is TGCGCCAGCAGCTTGGTGCTCTTCACAGATACGCAGTATTTT.

The rearrangement joins TRBV5-5 to TRBJ2-3, with 8 nucleotides matching TRBD1. Germline V CDR1 and CDR2: SGHKS, YYEKEE (reference sequence). The CDR3 has 16 residues. The junction had 13 bases not matched to a gene; V was cut back by 6 bases and J by 4 bases. The CDR3 nucleotides read TGTGCCAGCATCACCCGGGACAGGCACACACCAGATACGCAGTATTTT. It yields the protein CASITRDRHTPDTQYF.

This sequence joins TRBV21-1 and TRBJ1-2; the D call in the table, TRBD1, was not verified against the DNA. TRBV21-1 is listed as a pseudogene. The CDR3 loop spans 14 amino acids. CDR3 DNA: TGTGCCAGCAGCGACAGGGCACATGGTCATGGCTACACCTTC. It encodes CASSDRAHGHGYTF.

This clonotype was detected many times. The V call is TRBV27, the J call TRBJ2-5; D is undetermined. CDR3 length equals 15 residues. The germline V and J ends were trimmed by 6 bases and 2 bases, with 16 bases remaining between them. Germline assignment: CDR1 MNHEY and CDR2 SMNVEV (reference sequence). CDR3 amino acids: CASSPTMGKQETQYF. DNA of the CDR3: TGTGCCAGCAGCCCCACTATGGGGAAACAAGAGACCCAGTACTTC.

In its sample, this clonotype was seen many times. The chain joins TRBV4-3 to TRBJ2-3; a possible D gene is TRBD2 (7 bases). Germline CDR1 reads LGHNA; CDR2 reads YSLEER. The CDR3 consists of 15 residues. With 3 bases removed from V and 3 bases from J, the gap between germline ends came to 13 bases. CDR3 loop: CASSQRGGGTDTQYF. CDR3 DNA sequence: TGCGCCAGCAGCCAGAGGGGGGGGGGTACAGATACGCAGTATTTT.

This clonotype was seen ten or more times. The rearrangement links TRBV7-2 to TRBJ2-1, with D possibly being TRBD1 (6 bases). CDR1 and CDR2 from the germline V gene are SGHTA and FQGNSA. CDR3 length equals 14 residues. The V end lost 5 bases, the J end lost 5 bases, and 13 bases lay between the germline ends. CDR3: CASSRGGNDNEQFF. The CDR3 DNA reads as TGTGCCAGCAGCCGAGGGGGTAATGACAATGAGCAGTTCTTC.

This clonotype has only a few counts. The chain is built from TRBV20-1 and TRBJ2-1, with 7 bases aligning to TRBD2. Germline V lookup: CDR1 DFQATT, CDR2 SNEGSKA (reference sequence). The CDR3 totals 14 residues. The ends lost 5 bases at V and 3 bases at J; junction bases unmatched: 7. CDR3 amino acids: CSAGGGGGYNEQFF. The DNA for the CDR3 is TGCAGTGCTGGAGGTGGGGGGGGCTACAATGAGCAGTTCTTC.